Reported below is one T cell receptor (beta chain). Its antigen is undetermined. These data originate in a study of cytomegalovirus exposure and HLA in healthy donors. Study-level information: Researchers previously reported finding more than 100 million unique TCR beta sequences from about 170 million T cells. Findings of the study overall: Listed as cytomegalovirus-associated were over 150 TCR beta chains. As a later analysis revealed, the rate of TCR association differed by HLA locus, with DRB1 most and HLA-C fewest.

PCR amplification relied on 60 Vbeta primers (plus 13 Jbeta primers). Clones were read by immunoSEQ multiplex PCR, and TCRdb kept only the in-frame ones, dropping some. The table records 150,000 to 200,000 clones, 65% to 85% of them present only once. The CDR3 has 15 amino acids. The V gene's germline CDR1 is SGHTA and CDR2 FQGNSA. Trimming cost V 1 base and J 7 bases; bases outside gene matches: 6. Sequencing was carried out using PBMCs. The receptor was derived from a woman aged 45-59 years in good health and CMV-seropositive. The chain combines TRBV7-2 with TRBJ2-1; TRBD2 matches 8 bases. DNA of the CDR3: TGTGCCAGCAGCTTAGTGAGCGGGAGCCGTAATGAGCAGTTCTTC. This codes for CASSLVSGSRNEQFF.